This section outlines one TCR beta chain sequence together with its context. The sample belongs to a study of CD8 T cells in Susac syndrome. CDR3 length: 15 amino acids. Germline V gene data show CDR1 as SQVTM and CDR2 as ANQGSEA. The junction had 10 bases not matched to a gene; V was cut back by 4 bases and J by 4 bases. cDNA came from around 0.5 to 1 ug RNA primed by random hexamers. TCRdb called the immunoSEQ multiplex PCR reads again in MiXCR, with one record for every CDR3 protein. The sample lists about 70,000 distinct CDR3 sequences, roughly 95% occurring once. CD8+ and CD4+ blood T cells underwent TCR beta sequencing.

Input material: CD4+ T cells from PBMCs. The receptor was isolated from a human donor with multiple sclerosis. The rearrangement uses TRBV29-1 and TRBJ2-3; TRBD1 matches at 8 bases. The CDR3 loop is CSVVGSGQGSDTQYF. CDR3 in DNA: TGCAGCGTTGTTGGATCTGGACAGGGTTCAGATACGCAGTATTTT.